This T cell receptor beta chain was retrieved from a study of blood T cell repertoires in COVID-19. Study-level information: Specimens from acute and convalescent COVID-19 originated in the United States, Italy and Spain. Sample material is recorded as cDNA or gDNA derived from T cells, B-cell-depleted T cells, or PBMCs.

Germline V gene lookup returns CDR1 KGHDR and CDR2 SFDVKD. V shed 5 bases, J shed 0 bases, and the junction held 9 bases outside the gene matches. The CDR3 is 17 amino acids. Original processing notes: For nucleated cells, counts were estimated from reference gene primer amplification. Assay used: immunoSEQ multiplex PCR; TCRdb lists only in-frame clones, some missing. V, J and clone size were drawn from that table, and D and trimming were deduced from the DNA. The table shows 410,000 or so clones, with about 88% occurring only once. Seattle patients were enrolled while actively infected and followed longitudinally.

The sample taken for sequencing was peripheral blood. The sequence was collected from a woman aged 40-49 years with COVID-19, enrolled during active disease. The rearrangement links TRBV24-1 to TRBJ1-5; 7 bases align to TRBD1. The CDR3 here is CATSGSRGTDSNQPQHF. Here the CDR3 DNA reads TGTGCCACCAGTGGTTCCCGCGGGACAGATAGCAATCAGCCCCAGCATTTT.